Following are 12 T cell receptor beta chains from one sample sequenced in a study of circulating CD8 cells and anti-PD-1 response in melanoma. Using approximately 15 ng of total RNA, TCR libraries were made with the QIAseq Immune Repertoire TCR panel. Using its own MiXCR run on the reads, TCRdb lists one record per CDR3 protein. This listing includes approximately 30 distinct CDR3 sequences. Live CD3+CD8+TCRalphabeta+ cells were sorted into four subsets by PD-1 and/or TIGIT. The sample was CD8+ T cells from PBMCs, taken at baseline or after one month of anti-PD-1 therapy (not recorded which). The receptor set was obtained from a human donor with melanoma.

The V gene is TRBV28, the J gene TRBJ2-7, with TRBD1 as a possible D gene (6 bases). There are 14 residues in the CDR3. Germline V gene data show CDR1 as MDHEN and CDR2 as SYDVKM. V lost 9 bases, J lost 2 bases, and 17 bases lay in between. The CDR3 DNA sequence: TGTGCCAGTCGAGGACAGACCCGAACCTACGAGCAGTACTTC. This codes for CASRGQTRTYEQYF. The full variable domain, rest sourced from reference TRBV28 and TRBJ2-7, is DVKVTQSSRYLVKRTGEKVFLECVQDMDHENMFWYRQDPGLGLRLIYFSYDVKMKEKGDIPEGYSVSREKKERFSLILESASTNQTSMYLCASRGQTRTYEQYFGPGTRLTVT.

The genes are TRBV7-8 and TRBJ2-7, with TRBD2 matching 12 bases. J lost 3 bases, V lost 0 bases, and 12 bases had no gene match. The V gene's germline CDR1 is SGHVS and CDR2 FQNEAQ. The CDR3 has 19 residues. In DNA, the CDR3 is TGTGCCAGCAGCTTAGCCACTGGGACTAGCGGGCCTTGGGGCTACGAGCAGTACTTC. Protein: CASSLATGTSGPWGYEQYF. The full variable domain, completed using reference TRBV7-8 and TRBJ2-7, is GAGVSQSPRYKVAKRGQDVALRCDPISGHVSLFWYQQALGQGPEFLTYFQNEAQLDKSGLPSDRFFAERPEGSVSTLKIQRTQQEDSAVYLCASSLATGTSGPWGYEQYFGPGTRLTVT.

Only a few counts were recorded for this clonotype. This chain joins TRBV28 and TRBJ2-7; no firm D call. CDR1 is MDHEN, CDR2 SYDVKM, per germline. The CDR3 spans 15 residues. Trimming took 3 bases from V and 2 from J, leaving 14 bases between them. CDR3 in DNA: TGTGCCAGCAGTTTTCTCTGGACCCATCCCTACGAGCAGTACTTC. This gives the protein CASSFLWTHPYEQYF.

This clonotype is hyperexpanded (1% or more). The chain recombines TRBV27 with TRBJ2-5, with 8 bases that match TRBD2. Germline values: CDR1 MNHEY, CDR2 SMNVEV (reference sequence). This CDR3 comprises 16 residues. The V segment lost 6 bases and the J segment 5 bases; nucleotides outside the gene matches: 14. DNA of the CDR3: TGTGCCAGCAGCCAAGGACTAGCCGGATTGGAGGAGACCCAGTACTTC. Amino acid sequence: CASSQGLAGLEETQYF.

The chain is built from TRBV18 and TRBJ2-5; D possibly uses TRBD1 or TRBD2 (5 bases each). The CDR3 spans 18 residues. The V end lost 0 bases, the J end lost 2 bases, and 19 bases lay between the germline ends. From germline, CDR1 is KGHSH and CDR2 LQKENI. The CDR3 is CASSPPVGTGVFQETQYF. CDR3 nucleotides: TGTGCCAGCTCACCACCAGTCGGGACCGGGGTCTTTCAAGAGACCCAGTACTTC. Complete variable domain (other parts from reference TRBV18 and TRBJ2-5): NAGVMQNPRHLVRRRGQEARLRCSPMKGHSHVYWYRQLPEEGLKFMVYLQKENIIDESGMPKERFSAEFPKEGPSILRIQQVVRGDSAAYFCASSPPVGTGVFQETQYFGPGTRLLVL.

This clonotype qualifies as hyperexpanded. The chain employs TRBV7-3 and TRBJ2-3, with 8 bases that match TRBD2. The CDR3 has 15 residues. Germline V gene sequence: CDR1 SGHTA, CDR2 FQGTGA. The V and J ends lost 5 bases and 4 bases, in that order; junction bases with no gene match: 8. The CDR3: CASSRLALSADTQYF. CDR3 nucleotides: TGTGCCAGCAGCCGACTAGCGCTTTCAGCAGATACGCAGTATTTT. Filled out from reference TRBV7-3 and TRBJ2-3, the complete variable domain reads GAGVSQTPSNKVTEKGKYVELRCDPISGHTALYWYRQSLGQGPEFLIYFQGTGAADDSGLPNDRFFAVRPEGSVSTLKIQRTERGDSAVYLCASSRLALSADTQYFGPGTRLTVL.

This chain links TRBV28 with TRBJ1-2; D remains ambiguous. Trimming pared 5 bases from V and 8 bases from J, leaving 9 bases between. The CDR3 extends over 11 amino acids. Germline V gives CDR1 MDHEN, CDR2 SYDVKM. The CDR3 coding sequence is TGTGCCAGCAGTCCTGGGGTCGGCTACACCTTC. It yields the protein CASSPGVGYTF.

The genes are TRBV28 and TRBJ2-5, with 9 bases aligning to TRBD2. The CDR3 runs to 12 residues. Looked up from germline, CDR1 is MDHEN and CDR2 is SYDVKM. Trimming cost V 7 bases and J 5 bases; bases outside gene matches: 2. The CDR3 sequence is CASTSGRETQYF. The CDR3 DNA reads TGTGCCAGCACCAGCGGGAGGGAGACCCAGTACTTC.

This clonotype counts as hyperexpanded. The genes are TRBV9 and TRBJ2-3; the D is unclear. The CDR3 is 15 amino acids. With 4 bases removed from V and 0 bases from J, the gap between germline ends came to 12 bases. CDR1 and CDR2 (germline): SGDLS, YYNGEE. CDR3 coding DNA: TGTGCCAGCAGCCCCCGTCATCCTAGCACAGATACGCAGTATTTT. Its protein is CASSPRHPSTDTQYF.

V is TRBV28 and J is TRBJ2-7; TRBD2 agrees at 11 bases. With 4 bases clipped from V and 5 bases from J, the junction kept 13 bases outside the gene matches. Germline CDR1 and CDR2: MDHEN and SYDVKM. The CDR3 sequence is 17 residues long. As DNA, the CDR3 is TGTGCCAGCAGTTCCCGACCGGGTAGCGGGAGGGCCCACGAGCAGTACTTC. Protein: CASSSRPGSGRAHEQYF.

This clonotype is labeled as hyperexpanded. This chain's CDR3 is CASSLVTATNQPQHF. The CDR3 DNA follows: TGTGCCAGCAGTTTAGTGACAGCGACCAATCAGCCCCAGCATTTT. The V gene is TRBV28, the J gene TRBJ1-5; possible D gene TRBD1, 5 bases. Germline V lookup: CDR1 MDHEN, CDR2 SYDVKM. The CDR3 is made up of 15 amino acids. V shed 2 bases and J shed 3 bases, with 11 bases lying between them.

V is TRBV19 and J is TRBJ2-3; D remains unclear. Germline CDR1 is LNHDA and CDR2 is SQIVND (reference sequence). The CDR3 is 12 amino acids. Trimming removed 1 base from V and 5 bases from J, with 4 bases in between. The CDR3 DNA sequence: TGTGCCAGTAGTATAGGAGGAGATACGCAGTATTTT. Protein product: CASSIGGDTQYF.